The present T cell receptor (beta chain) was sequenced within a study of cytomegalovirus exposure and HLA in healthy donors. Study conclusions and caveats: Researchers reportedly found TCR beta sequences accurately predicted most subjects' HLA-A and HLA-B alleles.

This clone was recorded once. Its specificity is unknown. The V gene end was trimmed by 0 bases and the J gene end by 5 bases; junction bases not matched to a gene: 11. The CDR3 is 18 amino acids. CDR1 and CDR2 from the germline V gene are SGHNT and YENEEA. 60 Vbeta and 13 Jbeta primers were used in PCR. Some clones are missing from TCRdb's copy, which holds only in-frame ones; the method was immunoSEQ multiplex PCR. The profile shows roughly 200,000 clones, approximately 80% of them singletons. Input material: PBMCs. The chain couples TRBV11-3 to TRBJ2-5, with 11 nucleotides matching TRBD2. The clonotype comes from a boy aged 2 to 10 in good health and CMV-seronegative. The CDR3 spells CASSLDGFSGRALETQYF. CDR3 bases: TGTGCCAGCAGCTTAGATGGTTTTAGCGGGAGGGCCCTCGAGACCCAGTACTTC.